The entry that follows covers one T cell receptor (beta chain) sequence. The antigen is undetermined. Primed by a sample-barcoded 5' primer and a J-beta primer mix, a second PCR proceeded for about 6 to 11 cycles. Samples each returned at least 2.5 million CDR3-containing paired-end reads. TCRdb fed the 5' RACE reads into MiXCR, producing one record per CDR3 protein. In the table there are hundreds of thousands of distinct CDR3 sequences, 58% of which are singletons. Germline V gene data show CDR1 as MNHEY and CDR2 as SVGEGT. The CDR3 is made up of 14 amino acids. Trimming cost V 4 bases and J 3 bases; bases outside gene matches: 6. The entry originates in a study of blood T cells in healthy people across ages. Overall study results and limits: Expanded clonotype shifts may have been confounded, as the donors had an unknown CMV status.

Samples each had at least 5.5 micrograms of total RNA extracted. This receptor was taken from a man aged 25-40 years in good health. The J gene is TRBJ2-7, the V gene TRBV6-2 or TRBV6-3; TRBD2 aligns across 7 bases. The specimen was blood. For the CDR3, the DNA is TGTGCCAGCAGTTCCGGGAGGTCCCGCTACGAGCAGTACTTC. Residues: CASSSGRSRYEQYF.